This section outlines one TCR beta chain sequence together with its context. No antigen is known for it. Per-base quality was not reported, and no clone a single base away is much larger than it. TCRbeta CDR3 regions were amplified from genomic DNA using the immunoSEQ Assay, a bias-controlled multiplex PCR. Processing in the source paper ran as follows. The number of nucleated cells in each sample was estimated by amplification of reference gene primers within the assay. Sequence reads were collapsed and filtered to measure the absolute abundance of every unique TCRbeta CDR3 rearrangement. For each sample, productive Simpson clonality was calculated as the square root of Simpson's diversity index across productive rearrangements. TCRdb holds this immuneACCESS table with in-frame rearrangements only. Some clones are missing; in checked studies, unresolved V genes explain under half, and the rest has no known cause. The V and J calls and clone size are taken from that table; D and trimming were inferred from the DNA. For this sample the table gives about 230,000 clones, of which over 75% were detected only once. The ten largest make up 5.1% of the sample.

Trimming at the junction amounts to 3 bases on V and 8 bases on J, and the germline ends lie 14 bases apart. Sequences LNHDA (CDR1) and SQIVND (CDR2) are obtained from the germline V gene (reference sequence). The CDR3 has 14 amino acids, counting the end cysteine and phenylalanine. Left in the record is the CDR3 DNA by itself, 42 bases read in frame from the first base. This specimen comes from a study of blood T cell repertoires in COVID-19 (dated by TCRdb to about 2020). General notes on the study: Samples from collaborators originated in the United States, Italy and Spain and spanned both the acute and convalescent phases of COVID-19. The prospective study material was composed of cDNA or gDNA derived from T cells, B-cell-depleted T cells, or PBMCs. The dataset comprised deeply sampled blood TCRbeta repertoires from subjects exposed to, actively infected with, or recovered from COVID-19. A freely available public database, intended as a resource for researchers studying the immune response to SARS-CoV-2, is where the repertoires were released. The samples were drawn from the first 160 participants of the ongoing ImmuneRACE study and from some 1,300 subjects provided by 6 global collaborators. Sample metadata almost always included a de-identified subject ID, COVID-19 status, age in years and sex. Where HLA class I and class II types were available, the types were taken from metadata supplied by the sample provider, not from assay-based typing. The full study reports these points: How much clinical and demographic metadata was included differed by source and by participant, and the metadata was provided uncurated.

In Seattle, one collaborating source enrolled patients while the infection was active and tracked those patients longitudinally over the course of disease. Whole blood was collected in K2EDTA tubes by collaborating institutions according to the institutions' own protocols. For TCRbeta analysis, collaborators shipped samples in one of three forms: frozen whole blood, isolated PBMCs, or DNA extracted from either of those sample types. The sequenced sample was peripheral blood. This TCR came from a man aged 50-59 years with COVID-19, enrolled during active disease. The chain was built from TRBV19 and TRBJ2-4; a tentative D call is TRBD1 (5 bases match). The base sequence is TGTGCCAGTAGTATGGGGCAGGGAATTGACATTCAGTACTTC. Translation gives CASSMGQGIDIQYF.